These 27 T cell receptor beta chains came from one sample sequenced in a study of CD8+CD57+ T cells in acquired aplastic anemia. Researchers used genomic DNA as the template to profile TCR beta VDJ and CDR3. TCRdb re-called the reads through MiXCR, storing one row per CDR3 protein. Of approximately 200,000 distinct CDR3 sequences in the sample, over 60% are singletons; the top ten hold about half. Sequencing used sorted CD4+, CD8+, or CD8+CD57+ T cells (not recorded which) from PBMCs. All receptors derive from a human donor with severe aplastic anemia or a healthy control (not recorded which).

In this sample, this clonotype turned up once. The chain recombines TRBV19 with TRBJ2-3; D is tentatively TRBD1 or TRBD2 (5 bases each). Germline values: CDR1 LNHDA, CDR2 SQIVND (reference sequence). The ends were cut back, 5 bases at V and 9 bases at J, with 12 bases in the middle. The CDR3 covers 12 residues. The CDR3 spells CASSEGRVTQYF. Here the CDR3 DNA reads TGTGCCAGTAGTGAGGGCAGGGTCACGCAGTATTTT. Complete variable domain (other parts from reference TRBV19 and TRBJ2-3): DGGITQSPKYLFRKEGQNVTLSCEQNLNHDAMYWYRQDPGQGLRLIYYSQIVNDFQKGDIAEGYSVSREKKESFPLTVTSAQKNPTAFYLCASSEGRVTQYFGPGTRLTVL.

The chain has TRBV5-1 and TRBJ2-1; tentatively, D is TRBD2 (6 bases). V was shortened by 5 bases and J by 5 bases, with 17 bases between the two germline ends. Germline CDR1 SGHRS, CDR2 YFSETQ. The CDR3 contains 15 residues. CDR3 region: CASRSSSGPHNEQFF. The CDR3, as DNA: TGCGCCAGCAGATCTAGCAGCGGGCCCCACAATGAGCAGTTCTTC.

The rearrangement links TRBV7-2 to TRBJ2-1, with unresolved D. The CDR3 totals 13 residues. Between the trimmed V and J ends, which lost 4 bases and 5 bases, there was a span of 9 bases. Germline-derived CDR1 and CDR2 are SGHTA and FQGNSA. The CDR3 sequence: CASSSTRDNEQFF. CDR3 coding DNA: TGTGCCAGCAGCTCGACAAGGGACAATGAGCAGTTCTTC.

This clonotype was seen just once. Since the CDR3 does not end with the conserved phenylalanine or tryptophan, this likely comes from a read error. Because the CDR3's place on the DNA is in doubt, the DNA is left out and the CDR3 is given as listed by TCRdb. CDR3 loop: CASSLAGSG. The J gene is TRBJ2-7, the V gene TRBV7-2; TRBD2, the table's D call, lacks a check against the DNA. The CDR3 is 9 residues long, ends included. Germline-derived CDR1 and CDR2 are SGHTA and FQGNSA.

This clonotype has a handful of counts. CDR3 in amino acids: CASSLVSGFIGEQYF. CDR3 in DNA: TGTGCCAGCAGCTTAGTGTCCGGATTCATCGGCGAGCAGTACTTC. The V gene is TRBV7-2, the J gene TRBJ2-7, with D hard to call. CDR1 SGHTA and CDR2 FQGNSA come from the germline V gene. V was cut by 1 base and J by 6 bases, with 16 bases left in between. The CDR3 has 15 residues.

This clonotype was recorded once. J is TRBJ1-2 and V is TRBV25-1; 10 nucleotides line up with TRBD1. CDR1 and CDR2 (germline): MGHDK, SYGVNS. V trimming: 5 bases; J trimming: 4 bases; junction bases outside the gene matches: 7. This CDR3 contains 15 residues. The CDR3 loop reads CASSSGQGVGYGYTF. For the CDR3, the DNA is TGTGCCAGCAGTTCTGGACAGGGGGTAGGCTATGGCTACACCTTC.

A few counts support this clonotype. This chain uses TRBV19 with TRBJ2-5; tentatively, D is TRBD1 (6 bases). The CDR3 consists of 15 residues. V was trimmed by 5 bases and J by 2 bases, leaving 15 bases between them. Germline CDR1 reads LNHDA; CDR2 reads SQIVND (reference sequence). The chain's CDR3 is CASSARSGQQETQYF. The CDR3 DNA reads as TGTGCCAGTAGTGCCCGGTCGGGACAACAAGAGACCCAGTACTTC.

This clonotype occurred many times. The chain employs TRBV12-3 or TRBV12-4 and TRBJ2-7; perhaps TRBD1 as D (5 bases). This CDR3 region has 15 residues. V was shortened by 3 bases and J by 6 bases, with 18 bases between the two germline ends. The DNA of the CDR3 is TGTGCCAGCAGTTTCGGTTCTGGGGCGCATTTCGAGCAGTACTTC. Translation gives CASSFGSGAHFEQYF.

In this sample, this clonotype turned up a few times. V gene TRBV20-1 combines with J gene TRBJ2-1; D is undetermined. The CDR3 is 10 amino acids. The germline V gene has CDR1 DFQATT and CDR2 SNEGSKA (reference sequence). The germline V and J ends were trimmed by 3 bases and 8 bases, with 5 bases remaining between them. The CDR3 DNA reads TGCAGTGCTAGTATCGATGAGCAGTTCTTC. Protein: CSASIDEQFF.

The chain has TRBV7-2 and TRBJ1-6; no clear D gene. Trimming left V 6 bases short and J 6 bases short, with 9 bases between. From germline, CDR1 is SGHTA and CDR2 FQGNSA. This CDR3 region has 13 residues. Here the CDR3 DNA reads TGTGCCAGCAGGGGAGGCGGTAATTCACCCCTCCACTTT. It is translated as CASRGGGNSPLHF.

This sequence joins TRBV10-3 and TRBJ2-7; D is possibly TRBD2 (6 bases). This CDR3 has 14 amino acids. Trimming shortened V by 7 bases and J by 5 bases, and 18 bases separated the two germline ends. Germline CDR1 is ENHRY and CDR2 is SYGVKD. The CDR3 coding sequence is TGTGCCATCACAGGAGGAGGGAATCTGAACGAGCAGTACTTC. This gives the protein CAITGGGNLNEQYF.

This clonotype has ten or more counts. The V gene is TRBV6-5, the J gene TRBJ2-1; either TRBD1 or TRBD2 may fit D (6 bases each). This CDR3 is 14 amino acids long. The V end was cut by 3 bases, the J end by 9 bases, with 15 bases between. Germline V CDR1 and CDR2: MNHEY, SVGAGI. The CDR3 nucleotides are TGTGCCAGCAGTTATGGTCTGGGGGGCGGTGAGCAGTTCTTC. Its protein is CASSYGLGGGEQFF.

A few counts support this clonotype. The chain links TRBV6-1 to TRBJ2-7; possibly TRBD1 or TRBD2 for D (5 bases each). Trimming removed 5 bases at V and 3 bases at J, with 11 bases between. There are 13 residues in the CDR3. Germline-derived CDR1 and CDR2 are MNHNS and SASEGT. This CDR3 reads CASSRDGNYEQYF. CDR3 sequence (DNA): TGTGCCAGCAGTCGGGACGGAAACTACGAGCAGTACTTC.

This chain joins TRBV4-3 and TRBJ2-7, with D hard to call. In germline, CDR1 is LGHNA, CDR2 YSLEER. The CDR3 runs 13 residues. The V gene lost 6 bases and the J gene lost 4 bases, with 13 bases spanning the gap. Here the CDR3 reads CASSPADGYEQYF. The CDR3, as DNA: TGCGCCAGCAGTCCAGCAGACGGTTACGAGCAGTACTTC.

The chain recombines TRBV5-1 with TRBJ2-1, with D tentatively TRBD1 or TRBD2 (5 bases each). This CDR3 comprises 17 residues. Trimming took off 5 bases at V and 0 bases at J, with 18 bases between the two ends. Germline lookup yields CDR1 SGHRS and CDR2 YFSETQ. CDR3 sequence (DNA): TGCGCCAGCAGGAGCGGAACAGGCTCTACCTCCTACAATGAGCAGTTCTTC. Its translation is CASRSGTGSTSYNEQFF.

The V and J genes are TRBV7-9 and TRBJ1-1, with 10 bases fitting TRBD1. This CDR3 is 13 amino acids long. The V gene end was trimmed by 1 base and the J gene end by 12 bases; junction bases not matched to a gene: 5. The germline V gene encodes CDR1 SEHNR and CDR2 FQNEAQ (reference sequence). CDR3 in amino acids: CASSLGRDRGPFF. The CDR3 DNA sequence: TGTGCCAGCAGCTTAGGGAGGGACAGGGGACCTTTCTTT.

This clonotype was counted at least ten times. The chain joins TRBV29-1 to TRBJ2-7; the match to TRBD1 covers 7 bases. Germline CDR1 and CDR2: SQVTM and ANQGSEA. This CDR3 region has 13 residues. Losses at the gene ends were 6 bases for V and 1 base for J; bases not matched to a gene: 6. CDR3 protein: CSVVTGQSYEQYF. The CDR3 DNA follows: TGCAGCGTCGTGACAGGGCAGTCCTACGAGCAGTACTTC.

The chain is built from TRBV5-1 and TRBJ2-3; D is unresolved. Germline values: CDR1 SGHRS, CDR2 YFSETQ. V dropped 3 bases and J dropped 2 bases, with 7 bases sitting between them. The CDR3 has 13 amino acids. CDR3 sequence reads: CASSSDHTDTQYF. CDR3 sequence (DNA): TGCGCCAGCAGCTCCGACCACACAGATACGCAGTATTTT.

The chain is built from TRBV25-1 and TRBJ2-1, with 14 bases aligning to TRBD2. Germline CDR1 MGHDK, CDR2 SYGVNS. This CDR3 comprises 17 residues. Trimming cost V 1 base and J 9 bases; bases outside gene matches: 8. The CDR3 loop reads CASSESYRGLAGAEQFF. In nucleotides, the CDR3 is TGTGCCAGCAGTGAATCATACCGGGGACTAGCGGGGGCTGAGCAGTTCTTC.

This chain uses TRBV29-1 with TRBJ2-3, with TRBD2 identical over 9 bases. The CDR3 has 15 residues. Germline values: CDR1 SQVTM, CDR2 ANQGSEA. With 8 bases clipped from V and 1 base from J, the junction kept 10 bases outside the gene matches. CDR3 loop: CSIPSSGRRTDTQYF. CDR3 coding DNA: TGCAGCATTCCATCAAGCGGGAGGCGCACAGATACGCAGTATTTT.

The chain uses TRBV2 and TRBJ1-5; the D gene is possibly TRBD1 (5 bases). The CDR3 length is 15 residues. Trimming left V 3 bases short and J 9 bases short, with 18 bases between. CDR1 and CDR2 from the germline V gene are SNHLY and FYNNEI. The CDR3 nucleotides are TGTGCCAGCAGTGAGGAGACAGTCCAAACGGCGCCCCAGCATTTT. Amino acids: CASSEETVQTAPQHF.

The V and J genes are TRBV20-1 and TRBJ1-5; perhaps TRBD1 as D (5 bases). V dropped 6 bases and J dropped 2 bases, with 11 bases sitting between them. This CDR3 contains 13 residues. Looked up from germline, CDR1 is DFQATT and CDR2 is SNEGSKA (reference sequence). As DNA, the CDR3 is TGCAGTGCCGGAAGGGACGGCAATCAGCCCCAGCATTTT. Protein: CSAGRDGNQPQHF.

The V gene is TRBV7-9, the J gene TRBJ1-6; D perhaps matches TRBD1 (6 bases). Trimming shortened V by 1 base and J by 10 bases, and 20 bases separated the two germline ends. Germline V gives CDR1 SEHNR, CDR2 FQNEAQ (reference sequence). This CDR3 comprises 17 residues. The CDR3 DNA follows: TGTGCCAGCAGCTTAGAGGGCAGGGGCCCTTCCAACTCACCCCTCCACTTT. Its translation is CASSLEGRGPSNSPLHF.

The chain carries TRBV7-3 and TRBJ2-7; no definite D call. The CDR3 is made up of 16 amino acids. Trimming removed 6 bases from V and 3 bases from J, with 21 bases in between. CDR1 SGHTA and CDR2 FQGTGA come from the germline V gene. CDR3: CASSEGLVNSRYEQYF. CDR3 bases: TGTGCCAGCAGTGAAGGGCTAGTGAATTCCCGCTACGAGCAGTACTTC.

The chain couples TRBV7-6 to TRBJ2-5; D may be TRBD2 (5 bases). CDR3 length equals 15 residues. The germline CDR1 and CDR2 sequences are SGHVS and FNYEAQ. Trimming removed 3 bases at V and 4 bases at J, with 15 bases between. The CDR3 nucleotides are TGTGCCAGCAGCTTTACCCGGGGTGGACGAGAGACCCAGTACTTC. Encoded protein: CASSFTRGGRETQYF.

The chain is built from TRBV7-2 and TRBJ2-7, with a tentative D call TRBD1 (7 bases). V dropped 8 bases and J dropped 0 bases, with 17 bases sitting between them. CDR1 and CDR2 (germline): SGHTA, FQGNSA. CDR3 length equals 15 residues. The CDR3 reads CASQGGRDSSYEQYF. The CDR3 coding sequence is TGTGCCAGCCAGGGTGGGCGGGACAGCTCCTACGAGCAGTACTTC.

This chain uses TRBV7-2 with TRBJ1-2; no clear D. Trimming removed 6 bases from V and 3 bases from J, with 14 bases in between. This CDR3 has 14 amino acids. Germline lookup yields CDR1 SGHTA and CDR2 FQGNSA. The CDR3 here is CASSTASGYYGYTF. The CDR3 DNA is TGTGCCAGCAGTACAGCCTCGGGGTACTATGGCTACACCTTC.